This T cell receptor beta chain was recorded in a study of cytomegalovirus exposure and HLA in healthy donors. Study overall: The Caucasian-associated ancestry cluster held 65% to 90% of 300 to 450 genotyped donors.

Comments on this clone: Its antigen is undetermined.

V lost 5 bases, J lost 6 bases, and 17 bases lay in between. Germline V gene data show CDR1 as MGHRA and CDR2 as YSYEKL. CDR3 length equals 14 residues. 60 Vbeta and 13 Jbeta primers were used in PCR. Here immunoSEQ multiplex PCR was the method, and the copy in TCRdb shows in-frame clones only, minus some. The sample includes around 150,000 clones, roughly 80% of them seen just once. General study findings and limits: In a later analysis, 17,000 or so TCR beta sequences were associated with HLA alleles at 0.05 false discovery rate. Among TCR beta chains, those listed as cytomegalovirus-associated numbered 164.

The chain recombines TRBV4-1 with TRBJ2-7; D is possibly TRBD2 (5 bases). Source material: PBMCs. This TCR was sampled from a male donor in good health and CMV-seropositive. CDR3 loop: CASSSQWTAGEQYF. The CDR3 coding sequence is TGCGCCAGCAGCTCTCAATGGACTGCCGGCGAGCAGTACTTC.